Listed here are 23 T cell receptor beta chains from one sample, sequenced in a study of T cell repertoires in cytomegalovirus infection. TCRdb reprocessed the reads via MiXCR and lists one record per CDR3 protein. The sample includes approximately 990,000 distinct CDR3 sequences, around 29% seen only once; the top ten take around an eighth. No antigen is known for these receptors. Sample: cultured CD8+ T cells from PBMCs, taken from culture after CMV antigen stimulation. Source of these receptors: a human donor in good health (CMV status not recorded). Some clones in this sample may be carry-over from other donors' samples.

Only a few counts were recorded for this clonotype. The rearrangement links TRBV25-1 to TRBJ2-2, with D perhaps matching TRBD2 (5 bases). This CDR3 contains 14 residues. Germline V gene sequence: CDR1 MGHDK, CDR2 SYGVNS. Deletions cut 4 bases from V and 4 bases from J, with 10 bases between. For the CDR3, the DNA is TGTGCCAGCAGTGTGGGGAGACTCACCGGGGAGCTGTTTTTT. This encodes CASSVGRLTGELFF.

This clonotype was observed a handful of times. This chain joins TRBV6-6 and TRBJ2-3; 8 bases match TRBD2. The CDR3 is 17 amino acids. CDR1 is MNHNY, CDR2 SVGAGI, per germline (reference sequence). V gave up 6 bases and J gave up 0 bases; unmatched junction bases: 11. CDR3 loop: CASSLGLGGGSTDTQYF. CDR3 sequence (DNA): TGTGCCAGCAGCTTGGGGCTCGGCGGGGGGAGCACAGATACGCAGTATTTT.

This clonotype occurred a few times. This chain joins TRBV19 and TRBJ2-2; 7 bases match TRBD1. After removal of 9 bases from V and 3 bases from J, the junction contained 7 bases not matched to a gene. Germline V CDR1 and CDR2: LNHDA, SQIVND (reference sequence). CDR3 length: 14 amino acids. For the CDR3, the DNA is TGTGCCAGCATAGACAGGGATTACACCGGGGAGCTGTTTTTT. It codes for CASIDRDYTGELFF.

This clonotype was detected only a few times. CDR3 protein: CSARDLWGSNEKLFF. In nucleotides, the CDR3 is TGCAGTGCTAGAGATCTGTGGGGTTCTAATGAAAAACTGTTTTTT. The chain joins TRBV20-1 to TRBJ1-4; no firm D call. Deletions cut 0 bases from V and 3 bases from J, with 11 bases between. Germline values: CDR1 DFQATT, CDR2 SNEGSKA (reference sequence). CDR3 size: 15 residues.

This clonotype came up a few times. The chain couples TRBV7-9 to TRBJ1-5; no reliable D call. The CDR3 is made up of 12 amino acids. V lost 4 bases and J 8 bases, leaving 9 bases between the germline ends. The germline gives CDR1 SEHNR, CDR2 FQNEAQ (reference sequence). CDR3: CASSSEDKPQHF. CDR3 nucleotides: TGTGCCAGCAGCTCTGAGGATAAGCCCCAGCATTTT. Looking up the rest from reference TRBV7-9 and TRBJ1-5 gives the full variable domain: DTGVSQNPRHKITKRGQNVTFRCDPISEHNRLYWYRQTLGQGPEFLTYFQNEAQLEKSRLLSDRFSAERPKGSFSTLEIQRTEQGDSAMYLCASSSEDKPQHFGDGTRLSIL.

This chain connects TRBV28 to TRBJ2-1; tentative D call: TRBD2 (5 bases). Trimming shortened V by 5 bases and J by 9 bases, and 17 bases separated the two germline ends. This CDR3 contains 14 residues. The germline V gene has CDR1 MDHEN and CDR2 SYDVKM. The DNA of the CDR3 is TGTGCCAGCAGTCTCCTCGAGGCTAGCAGTGAGCAGTTCTTC. This gives the protein CASSLLEASSEQFF.

In the case of this clonotype: One end of the junction fails to match germline, which may point to a read error. This chain links TRBV2 with TRBJ2-3, with 11 nucleotides matching TRBD2. The CDR3 is made up of 16 amino acids. In germline, CDR1 is SNHLY, CDR2 FYNNEI. The CDR3 reads CVSSTTSGGDRDTQYF. The CDR3, as DNA: TGTGTCAGCAGCACTACTAGCGGGGGAGATAGGGATACGCAGTATTTT.

The gene calls are TRBV20-1 and TRBJ1-2; D remains ambiguous. The V gene's germline CDR1 is DFQATT and CDR2 SNEGSKA (reference sequence). CDR3 size: 16 residues. Trimming shortened V by 0 bases and J by 1 base, and 15 bases separated the two germline ends. This chain's CDR3 is CSARDFRARSNYGYTF. CDR3 nucleotides: TGCAGTGCTAGAGATTTTAGGGCCAGGAGTAACTATGGCTACACCTTC.

This clonotype showed up just a few times. The chain recombines TRBV27 with TRBJ2-3; possibly TRBD2 for D (5 bases). The CDR3 length is 16 residues. CDR1 and CDR2 (germline): MNHEY, SMNVEV (reference sequence). Trimming removed 5 bases at V and 2 bases at J, with 17 bases between. CDR3 nucleotides: TGTGCCAGCAGTCCAGCGGCGCGGAAGATCACAGATACGCAGTATTTT. This sequence encodes CASSPAARKITDTQYF.

This CDR3 is CSARLDGTGDPKAFF. Written as DNA, the CDR3 is TGCAGTGCTAGACTGGACGGGACAGGGGACCCCAAAGCTTTCTTT. V usage is TRBV20-1 and J usage is TRBJ1-1, with 10 bases matching TRBD1. With V trimmed by 2 bases and J by 9 bases, 12 bases remained unmatched. CDR3 length equals 15 residues. CDR1 and CDR2 (germline): DFQATT, SNEGSKA (reference sequence).

This chain's CDR3 is CATSRDRALSYEQYV. The CDR3 DNA sequence: TGTGCCACCAGCAGAGATCGTGCGTTATCCTACGAGCAGTACGTC. The chain recombines TRBV15 with TRBJ2-7; D unclear. The CDR3 sequence is 15 residues long. Trimming cost V 0 bases and J 1 base, with 10 bases left between them. Germline CDR1 is LNHNV and CDR2 is YYDKDF (reference sequence).

The chain uses TRBV7-9 and TRBJ2-6; D gene ambiguous. CDR3 length: 19 residues. The germline V and J ends were trimmed by 5 bases and 2 bases, with 22 bases remaining between them. Germline CDR1 is SEHNR and CDR2 is FQNEAQ (reference sequence). In DNA form, the CDR3 reads TGTGCCAGCAGCCCACTCGTCGCACGGCGAATAGCTGGGGCCAACGTCCTGACTTTC. This translates into CASSPLVARRIAGANVLTF.

J is TRBJ2-1 and V is TRBV19; 12 nucleotides match TRBD2. V lost 10 bases to trimming and J lost 6 bases; unmatched junction nucleotides: 7. The CDR3 is 14 residues long. The germline CDR1 and CDR2 sequences are LNHDA and SQIVND (reference sequence). For the CDR3, the DNA is TGTGCCACCCTAGCGGGGGGGGGCCCCAATGAGCAGTTCTTC. The encoded protein is CATLAGGGPNEQFF.

The rearrangement joins TRBV29-1 to TRBJ2-2; possible D gene TRBD1, 6 bases. CDR1 SQVTM and CDR2 ANQGSEA come from the germline V gene. The CDR3 is 15 amino acids. Trimming left V 7 bases short and J 2 bases short, with 17 bases between. The CDR3 region is CSAIPPGHNTGELFF. Here the CDR3 DNA reads TGCAGCGCAATACCACCGGGACATAACACCGGGGAGCTGTTTTTT.

The chain uses TRBV6-1 and TRBJ1-5; the D gene is possibly TRBD1 (5 bases). The CDR3 is 15 amino acids. The V gene's germline CDR1 is MNHNS and CDR2 SASEGT. Trimming cost V 3 bases and J 8 bases, with 17 bases left between them. The CDR3 region is CASSDAGGEAEPQHF. CDR3 nucleotides: TGTGCCAGCAGTGATGCGGGAGGGGAAGCGGAGCCCCAGCATTTT.

A few counts support this clonotype. The rearrangement links TRBV12-3 or TRBV12-4 to TRBJ1-1; 7 bases fit TRBD1. With 5 bases clipped from V and 11 bases from J, the junction kept 11 bases outside the gene matches. CDR3 length: 13 amino acids. CDR3 nucleotide sequence: TGTGCCAGCAGTGCGGGGGACAGAGGGGACGCTTTCTTT. It yields the protein CASSAGDRGDAFF.

The rearrangement links TRBV27 to TRBJ1-1, with D possibly matching TRBD1 (5 bases). Per germline, CDR1 MNHEY and CDR2 SMNVEV (reference sequence). The CDR3 is 13 residues long. Trimming stripped 5 bases from V and 5 bases from J, with 12 bases between. This chain's CDR3 is CASSPGLWTEAFF. The CDR3 DNA is TGTGCCAGCAGTCCGGGACTGTGGACTGAAGCTTTCTTT.

This clonotype has more than one count but fewer than ten. V is TRBV19 and J is TRBJ2-2, with D possibly being TRBD1 or TRBD2 (6 bases each). This CDR3 is 15 amino acids long. Germline V gene lookup returns CDR1 LNHDA and CDR2 SQIVND (reference sequence). Trimming removed 2 bases at V and 4 bases at J, with 11 bases between. The CDR3 bases are TGTGCCAGTAGTATATTACAGGGAGGCACCGGGGAGCTGTTTTTT. Its protein is CASSILQGGTGELFF.

This clonotype was observed a handful of times. The J gene is TRBJ1-2, the V gene TRBV27, with 9 nucleotides matching TRBD1. Germline assignment: CDR1 MNHEY and CDR2 SMNVEV (reference sequence). V lost 4 bases to trimming and J lost 4 bases; unmatched junction nucleotides: 7. This CDR3 contains 15 residues. The chain's CDR3 is CASSSRTGESYGYTF. CDR3 DNA: TGTGCCAGCAGTTCAAGGACAGGGGAATCCTATGGCTACACCTTC.

This clonotype was counted a few times. This sequence joins TRBV4-1 and TRBJ2-3, with 10 nucleotides matching TRBD1. Germline CDR1 MGHRA, CDR2 YSYEKL. Trimming took 3 bases from V and 1 from J; bases not matched to a gene: 4. The length of the CDR3 is 16 residues. CDR3 in DNA: TGCGCCAGCAGCCATTCCGGGACAGGGGGCACAGATACGCAGTATTTT. As protein: CASSHSGTGGTDTQYF.

This clonotype was found a few times. The V call is TRBV27, the J call TRBJ2-5, with D uncertain. The CDR3 spans 13 residues. V was clipped by 5 bases and J by 2 bases, with 9 bases between them. Germline CDR1 reads MNHEY; CDR2 reads SMNVEV (reference sequence). The DNA of the CDR3 is TGTGCCAGCAGTGTCTTAAGGCAAGAGACCCAGTACTTC. Its translation is CASSVLRQETQYF.

This clonotype appeared a few times. DNA for the CDR3: TGTGCCAGCAAGTTACTGTCCGTTCTCTCCACTGAAGCTTTCTTT. Amino acids: CASKLLSVLSTEAFF. The rearrangement joins TRBV6-8 to TRBJ1-1; D gene unclear. Germline values: CDR1 MNHGY, CDR2 SAAAGT. Deletions cut 7 bases from V and 4 bases from J, with 19 bases between. The CDR3 totals 15 residues.

V usage is TRBV28 and J usage is TRBJ2-2; D is undetermined. The CDR3 runs to 11 residues. Trimming stripped 5 bases from V and 9 bases from J, with 7 bases between. Germline V gives CDR1 MDHEN, CDR2 SYDVKM. The CDR3 bases are TGTGCCAGCAGTCGGTCCCGGGAGCTGTTTTTT. It encodes CASSRSRELFF. The full variable domain, its missing parts supplied by reference TRBV28 and TRBJ2-2, is DVKVTQSSRYLVKRTGEKVFLECVQDMDHENMFWYRQDPGLGLRLIYFSYDVKMKEKGDIPEGYSVSREKKERFSLILESASTNQTSMYLCASSRSRELFFGEGSRLTVL.